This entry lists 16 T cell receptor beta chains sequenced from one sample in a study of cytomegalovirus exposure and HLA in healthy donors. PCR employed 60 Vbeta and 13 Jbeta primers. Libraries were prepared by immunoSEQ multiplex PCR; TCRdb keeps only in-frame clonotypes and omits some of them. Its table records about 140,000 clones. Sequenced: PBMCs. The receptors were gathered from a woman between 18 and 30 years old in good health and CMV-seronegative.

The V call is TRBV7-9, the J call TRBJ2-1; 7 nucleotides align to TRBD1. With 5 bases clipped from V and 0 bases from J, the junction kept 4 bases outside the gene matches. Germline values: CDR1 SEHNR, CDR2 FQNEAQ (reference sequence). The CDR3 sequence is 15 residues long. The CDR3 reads CASSPRGISYNEQFF. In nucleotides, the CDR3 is TGTGCCAGCAGCCCCAGGGGGATCTCCTACAATGAGCAGTTCTTC.

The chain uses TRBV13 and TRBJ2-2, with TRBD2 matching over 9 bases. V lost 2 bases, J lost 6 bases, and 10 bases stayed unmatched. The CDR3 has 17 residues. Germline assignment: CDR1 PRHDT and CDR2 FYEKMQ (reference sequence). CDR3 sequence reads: CASSLFVGLAVPGELFF. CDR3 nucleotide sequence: TGTGCCAGCAGCTTATTTGTGGGACTAGCCGTCCCCGGGGAGCTGTTTTTT.

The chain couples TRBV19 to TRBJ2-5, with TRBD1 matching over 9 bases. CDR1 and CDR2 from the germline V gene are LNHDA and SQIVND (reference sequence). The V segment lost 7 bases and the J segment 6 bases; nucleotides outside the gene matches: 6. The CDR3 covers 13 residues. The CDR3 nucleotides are TGTGCCAGTAACCCACAGGGGGCAAAGACCCAGTACTTC. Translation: CASNPQGAKTQYF.

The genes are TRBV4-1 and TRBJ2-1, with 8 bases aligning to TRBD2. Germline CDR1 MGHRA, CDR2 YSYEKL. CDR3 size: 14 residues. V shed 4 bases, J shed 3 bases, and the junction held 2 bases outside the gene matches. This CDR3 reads CASSPTSVYNEQFF. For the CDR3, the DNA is TGCGCCAGCAGCCCGACTAGCGTCTACAATGAGCAGTTCTTC.

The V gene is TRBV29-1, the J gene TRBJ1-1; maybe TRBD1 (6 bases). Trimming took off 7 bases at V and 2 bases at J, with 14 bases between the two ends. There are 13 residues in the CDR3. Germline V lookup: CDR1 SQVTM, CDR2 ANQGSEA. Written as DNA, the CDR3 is TGCAGCGCCGTGACAGGAGACAACACTGAAGCTTTCTTT. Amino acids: CSAVTGDNTEAFF.

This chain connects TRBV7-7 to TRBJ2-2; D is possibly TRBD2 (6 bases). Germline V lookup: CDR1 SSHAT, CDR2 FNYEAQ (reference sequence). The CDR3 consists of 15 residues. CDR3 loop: CAILRGNSNTGELFF. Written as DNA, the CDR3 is TGTGCTATCCTGCGGGGCAACTCGAACACCGGGGAGCTGTTTTTT.

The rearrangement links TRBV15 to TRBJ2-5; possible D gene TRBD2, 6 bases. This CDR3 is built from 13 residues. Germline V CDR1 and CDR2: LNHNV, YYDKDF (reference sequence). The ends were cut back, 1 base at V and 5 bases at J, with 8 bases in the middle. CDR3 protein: CATSRVRGETQYF. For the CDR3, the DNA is TGTGCCACCAGCAGAGTTCGGGGGGAGACCCAGTACTTC.

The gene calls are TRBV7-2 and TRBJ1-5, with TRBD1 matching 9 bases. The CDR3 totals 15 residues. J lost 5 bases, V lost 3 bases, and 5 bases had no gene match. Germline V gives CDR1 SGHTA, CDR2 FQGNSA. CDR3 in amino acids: CASSFRQGGDQPQHF. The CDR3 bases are TGTGCCAGCAGCTTTCGACAGGGGGGTGATCAGCCCCAGCATTTT.

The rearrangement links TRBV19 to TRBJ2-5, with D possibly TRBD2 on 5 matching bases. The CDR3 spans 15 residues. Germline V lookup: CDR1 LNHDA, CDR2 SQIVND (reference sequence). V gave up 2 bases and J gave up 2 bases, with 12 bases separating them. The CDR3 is CASSIIGTGQETQYF. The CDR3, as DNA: TGTGCCAGTAGTATAATCGGTACGGGACAAGAGACCCAGTACTTC. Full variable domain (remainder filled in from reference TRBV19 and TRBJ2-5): DGGITQSPKYLFRKEGQNVTLSCEQNLNHDAMYWYRQDPGQGLRLIYYSQIVNDFQKGDIAEGYSVSREKKESFPLTVTSAQKNPTAFYLCASSIIGTGQETQYFGPGTRLLVL.

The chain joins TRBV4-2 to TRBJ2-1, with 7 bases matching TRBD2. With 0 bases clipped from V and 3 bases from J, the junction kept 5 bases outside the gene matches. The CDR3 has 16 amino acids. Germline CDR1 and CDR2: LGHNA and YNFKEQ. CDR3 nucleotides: TGTGCCAGCAGCCAAGATGGGGCTAGCGGCTACAATGAGCAGTTCTTC. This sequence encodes CASSQDGASGYNEQFF.

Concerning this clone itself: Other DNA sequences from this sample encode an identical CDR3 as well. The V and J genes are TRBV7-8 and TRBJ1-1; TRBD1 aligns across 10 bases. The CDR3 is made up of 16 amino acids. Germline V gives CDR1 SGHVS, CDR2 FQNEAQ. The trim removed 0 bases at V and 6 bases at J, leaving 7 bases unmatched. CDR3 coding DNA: TGTGCCAGCAGCTTAGCCCGGACAGGGGGGTGGGCTGAAGCTTTCTTT. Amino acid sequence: CASSLARTGGWAEAFF.

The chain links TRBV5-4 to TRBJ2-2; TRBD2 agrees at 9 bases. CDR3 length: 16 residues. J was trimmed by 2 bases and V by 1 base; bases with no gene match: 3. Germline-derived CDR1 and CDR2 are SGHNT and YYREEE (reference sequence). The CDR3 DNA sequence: TGTGCCAGCAGCTTGCCGACTAGCGGCAACACCGGGGAGCTGTTTTTT. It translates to CASSLPTSGNTGELFF.

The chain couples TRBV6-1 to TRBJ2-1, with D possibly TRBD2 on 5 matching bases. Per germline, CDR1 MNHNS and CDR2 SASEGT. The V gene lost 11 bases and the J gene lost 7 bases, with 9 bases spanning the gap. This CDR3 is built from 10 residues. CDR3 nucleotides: TGTGCCCACGGGGTAAATGAGCAGTTCTTC. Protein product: CAHGVNEQFF.

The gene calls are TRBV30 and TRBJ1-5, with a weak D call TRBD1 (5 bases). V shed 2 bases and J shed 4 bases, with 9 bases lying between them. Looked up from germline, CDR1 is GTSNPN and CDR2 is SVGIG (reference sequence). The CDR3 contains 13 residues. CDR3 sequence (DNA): TGTGCCTGGAGTTTAAGGGGTAATCAGCCCCAGCATTTT. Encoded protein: CAWSLRGNQPQHF.

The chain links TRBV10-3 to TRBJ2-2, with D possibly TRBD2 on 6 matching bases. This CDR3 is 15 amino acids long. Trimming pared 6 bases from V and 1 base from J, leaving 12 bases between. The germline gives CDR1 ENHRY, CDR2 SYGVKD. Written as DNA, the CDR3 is TGTGCCATCAGCCGGGACTCCGAGAACACCGGGGAGCTGTTTTTT. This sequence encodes CAISRDSENTGELFF.

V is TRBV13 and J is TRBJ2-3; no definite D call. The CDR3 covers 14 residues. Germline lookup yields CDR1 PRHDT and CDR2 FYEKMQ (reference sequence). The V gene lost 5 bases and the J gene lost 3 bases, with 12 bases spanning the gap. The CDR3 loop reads CASSTELLTDTQYF. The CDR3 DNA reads TGTGCCAGCAGCACGGAACTACTTACAGATACGCAGTATTTT.